This passage covers 20 T cell receptor beta chains from one sample sequenced in a study of blood T cell repertoires in COVID-19. Repertoires were generated with immunoSEQ multiplex PCR, while TCRdb's copy carries only in-frame clones and drops some. The table shows 50,000 or so clones, with about nine tenths occurring only once. Sequenced: peripheral blood. These receptors were collected from a human donor in a cohort sampled during active COVID-19.

Here the CDR3 reads CASTSQLAAGQDTQYF. The CDR3 DNA follows: TGTGCCAGCACCTCACAGCTGGCAGCGGGACAAGATACGCAGTATTTT. The V gene is TRBV27, the J gene TRBJ2-3; perhaps TRBD2 as D (7 bases). The CDR3 has 16 amino acids. Germline V lookup: CDR1 MNHEY, CDR2 SMNVEV (reference sequence). V was pared by 7 bases and J by 5 bases, with 22 bases between.

The chain joins TRBV11-2 to TRBJ2-1, with 10 positions matching TRBD2. From germline, CDR1 is SGHAT and CDR2 FQNNGV. Trimming cost V 0 bases and J 5 bases; bases outside gene matches: 7. CDR3 length: 17 amino acids. The CDR3 protein is CASSLDPSGSGNNEQFF. CDR3 DNA sequence: TGTGCCAGCAGCTTAGATCCTAGCGGGAGTGGGAACAATGAGCAGTTCTTC. Drawing the rest from reference TRBV11-2 and TRBJ2-1, the complete variable domain is EAGVAQSPRYKIIEKRQSVAFWCNPISGHATLYWYQQILGQGPKLLIQFQNNGVVDDSQLPKDRFSAERLKGVDSTLKIQPAKLEDSAVYLCASSLDPSGSGNNEQFFGPGTRLTVL.

The chain is built from TRBV7-9 and TRBJ2-3, with 14 nucleotides matching TRBD2. This CDR3 has 16 amino acids. The ends lost 5 bases at V and 3 bases at J; junction bases unmatched: 4. CDR1 is SEHNR, CDR2 FQNEAQ, per germline (reference sequence). The CDR3 spells CASSPGLAGETDTQYF. Written as DNA, the CDR3 is TGTGCCAGCAGCCCGGGACTAGCGGGAGAGACAGATACGCAGTATTTT.

J is TRBJ1-1 and V is TRBV4-2, with D possibly TRBD1 on 5 matching bases. The CDR3 runs to 13 residues. Germline CDR1 is LGHNA and CDR2 is YNFKEQ. V dropped 7 bases and J dropped 3 bases, with 12 bases sitting between them. The CDR3 nucleotides are TGTGCCAGCAAAGAGGCGGGGGACACTGAAGCTTTCTTT. Amino acids: CASKEAGDTEAFF.

This clone is a singleton in its sample. The V and J genes are TRBV7-9 and TRBJ1-1, with D maybe TRBD1 (6 bases). Trimming took 7 bases from V and 2 from J, leaving 14 bases between them. The CDR3 covers 14 residues. Germline V gene lookup returns CDR1 SEHNR and CDR2 FQNEAQ (reference sequence). This CDR3 is CASTVDSGNTEAFF. CDR3 DNA: TGTGCCAGCACCGTGGACAGCGGCAACACTGAAGCTTTCTTT.

This rearrangement joins TRBV27 to TRBJ1-4; 7 nucleotides agree with TRBD1. This CDR3 is 14 amino acids long. The germline gives CDR1 MNHEY, CDR2 SMNVEV (reference sequence). Germline trimming cut 3 bases from V and 4 bases from J; bases unmatched to any gene: 2. The CDR3 here is CASSFRDSNEKLFF. In DNA form, the CDR3 reads TGTGCCAGCAGTTTCCGGGACAGTAATGAAAAACTGTTTTTT.

The genes are TRBV7-3 and TRBJ1-4; 10 nucleotides agree with TRBD1. The V gene's germline CDR1 is SGHTA and CDR2 FQGTGA. The CDR3 contains 19 residues. J lost 2 bases, V lost 2 bases, and 11 bases had no gene match. CDR3 sequence reads: CASSLFPFGDRGTNEKLFF. The CDR3 bases are TGTGCCAGCAGCTTATTCCCCTTTGGGGACAGGGGCACTAATGAAAAACTGTTTTTT.

The chain is built from TRBV6-4 and TRBJ2-7; 7 positions agree with TRBD2. The ends lost 0 bases at V and 3 bases at J; junction bases unmatched: 5. This CDR3 is built from 15 residues. Germline V CDR1 and CDR2: MRHNA, SNTAGT. The DNA for the CDR3 is TGTGCCAGCAGTGACTCACAGCGGGACGTCTACGAGCAGTACTTC. It translates to CASSDSQRDVYEQYF.

The chain is built from TRBV11-1 and TRBJ1-1; TRBD1 agrees at 7 bases. Germline CDR1 and CDR2: SGHAT and FQDESV (reference sequence). The CDR3 totals 15 residues. Losses at the gene ends were 5 bases for V and 7 bases for J; bases not matched to a gene: 13. CDR3: CASSTSRDSWDEAFF. CDR3 DNA: TGTGCCAGCAGCACGTCCCGGGACAGCTGGGATGAAGCTTTCTTT.

The V gene is TRBV5-8, the J gene TRBJ2-3; 7 nucleotides agree with TRBD2. The J segment lost 5 bases and the V segment lost 0 bases, leaving 12 bases of the junction unmatched. Germline V lookup: CDR1 SGHTS, CDR2 YDEGEE. The CDR3 covers 17 residues. The chain's CDR3 is CASSLARLAAGIDTQYF. The CDR3 coding sequence is TGTGCCAGCAGCTTGGCACGACTAGCAGCTGGGATAGATACGCAGTATTTT.

CDR3 amino acids: CASSYAGARDEQFF. The CDR3 bases are TGTGCCAGCAGTTACGCGGGAGCCCGCGATGAGCAGTTCTTC. The chain couples TRBV6-5 to TRBJ2-1, with 7 bases fitting TRBD2. Per the germline V gene, CDR1 is MNHEY and CDR2 is SVGAGI. V was clipped by 2 bases and J by 8 bases; unmatched bases: 6. The length of the CDR3 is 14 residues.

CDR3 loop: CASSSGTDSGNTIYF. CDR3 nucleotide sequence: TGTGCCAGCTCAAGTGGGACAGACTCTGGAAACACCATATATTTT. This sequence joins TRBV18 and TRBJ1-3; 7 bases map to TRBD1. CDR1 and CDR2 (germline): KGHSH, LQKENI. The V gene end was trimmed by 5 bases and the J gene end by 0 bases; junction bases not matched to a gene: 4. The CDR3 is 15 residues long.

The CDR3 sequence: CAIRLAGGAGYTF. The CDR3 region has the DNA TGTGCCATCAGGCTGGCAGGGGGCGCGGGCTACACCTTC. The chain couples TRBV10-3 to TRBJ1-2; 8 bases fit TRBD1. The J segment lost 8 bases and the V segment lost 6 bases, leaving 8 bases of the junction unmatched. This CDR3 has 13 amino acids. Germline values: CDR1 ENHRY, CDR2 SYGVKD.

Only a few counts were recorded for this clone. The chain couples TRBV6-4 to TRBJ2-1; perhaps TRBD2 as D (6 bases). CDR3 size: 14 residues. Germline CDR1 is MRHNA and CDR2 is SNTAGT. V was shortened by 3 bases and J by 0 bases, with 6 bases between the two germline ends. CDR3 in DNA: TGTGCCAGCAGTGAGGGGGGCTCCTACAATGAGCAGTTCTTC. Translation gives CASSEGGSYNEQFF.

V and J are TRBV19 and TRBJ1-5; TRBD1 agrees at 8 bases. The CDR3 is 16 residues long. Per the germline V gene, CDR1 is LNHDA and CDR2 is SQIVND (reference sequence). V was pared by 4 bases and J by 1 base, with 6 bases of the junction left unmatched. The CDR3 region has the DNA TGTGCCAGTAGTAACACAGGGGGACGGAGCAATCAGCCCCAGCATTTT. It yields the protein CASSNTGGRSNQPQHF.

The genes are TRBV5-6 and TRBJ1-1, with a possible D match to TRBD1 (6 bases). Germline CDR1 is SGHDT and CDR2 is YYEEEE. V was trimmed by 0 bases and J by 2 bases, leaving 11 bases between them. The CDR3 totals 15 residues. As DNA, the CDR3 is TGTGCCAGCAGCTTGGTGGACAGACCTAACACTGAAGCTTTCTTT. This encodes CASSLVDRPNTEAFF.

The V call is TRBV6-5, the J call TRBJ1-1; a weak D match, TRBD1 (6 bases). The CDR3 is made up of 15 amino acids. CDR1 and CDR2 (germline): MNHEY, SVGAGI. Trimming cost V 6 bases and J 0 bases, with 14 bases left between them. The CDR3 nucleotides are TGTGCCAGCAGAGAGAACAGGGATATGAACACTGAAGCTTTCTTT. Amino acid sequence: CASRENRDMNTEAFF.

In its sample, this clone is medium-sized. The rearrangement joins TRBV6-6 to TRBJ2-7; a weak D match, TRBD2 (5 bases). The CDR3 spans 16 residues. V lost 4 bases and J lost 0, with 16 bases in between. CDR1 is MNHNY and CDR2 is SVGAGI in the germline V gene (reference sequence). CDR3 coding DNA: TGTGCCAGCAGTTGGTCCGCGGGCTCTAGCTCCTACGAGCAGTACGTC. It yields the protein CASSWSAGSSSYEQYV.

This clone has just one count. This chain uses TRBV28 with TRBJ1-5; D is unresolved. V gave up 3 bases and J gave up 0 bases, with 12 bases separating them. The CDR3 has 16 residues. Germline-derived CDR1 and CDR2 are MDHEN and SYDVKM. The CDR3: CASSLPGAYSNQPQHF. CDR3 coding DNA: TGTGCCAGCAGTTTGCCCGGAGCCTATAGCAATCAGCCCCAGCATTTT. The variable domain in full, with the rest retrieved from reference TRBV28 and TRBJ1-5, is DVKVTQSSRYLVKRTGEKVFLECVQDMDHENMFWYRQDPGLGLRLIYFSYDVKMKEKGDIPEGYSVSREKKERFSLILESASTNQTSMYLCASSLPGAYSNQPQHFGDGTRLSIL.

This sequence joins TRBV4-2 and TRBJ2-7; perhaps TRBD2 as D (6 bases). The CDR3 is made up of 17 amino acids. Trimming pared 1 base from V and 2 bases from J, leaving 18 bases between. Germline V gene sequence: CDR1 LGHNA, CDR2 YNFKEQ. CDR3 in amino acids: CASSQALSSGITYEQYF. CDR3 in DNA: TGTGCCAGCAGCCAAGCCCTAAGTAGCGGTATAACCTACGAGCAGTACTTC.